This T cell receptor (beta chain) was sequenced for a study of identical twins (dated by TCRdb to 2015 to 2016). For the wider study: To test whether fetal clonotypes persist, this study deep-sequenced TCR alpha and beta repertoires from monozygotic twins, from unrelated adults of various ages, and from cord blood. To rule out contamination, the twin experiments were replicated at different times with different library preparation protocols.

The full study reports these points: In monozygotic twins, recombination models systematically underestimated out-of-frame TCR alpha sharing, but the models matched the sharing seen between unrelated individuals. Abundant cord blood beta clonotypes had fewer insertions, young adult naive repertoires showed a similar but weaker trend, and memory repertoires showed no such trend. Because the same donors could not be followed over many years, the conclusions relied on cross-sectional statistical analysis. Compared with coincidental sharing between unrelated individuals, out-of-frame TCR alpha sequences shared between twins had an excess of sequences with low generation probability. The excess sharing between twins in beta out-of-frame sequences was weaker because fewer shared sequences reduced the signal-to-noise ratio. Zero-insertion analyses could be partly confounded by invariant T cells such as MAIT and iNKT, although diverse VJ usage argued against such confounding for most clonotypes.

As regards this clonotype: Its cognate antigen has yet to be identified. Nothing much larger sits one base from this clone, and base qualities are not available.

The library was made by 5' RACE. The data were produced on an Illumina HiSeq 2000. Template switching added a universal primer binding site, and the final cDNA carried a unique molecular identifier that allowed TCR cDNA molecules to be counted accurately. First-strand cDNA for TCR alpha and beta chains was synthesized from specific primers in the conserved constant-segment region. To control for contamination, every cDNA library carried two barcodes: a SMART-Mk sample barcode plus Illumina barcodes. TruSeq adapter sequences along with Illumina sample barcodes were introduced in two successive PCR steps. Sequencing of the TCR alpha and beta cDNA libraries was done on the Illumina HiSeq platform using custom primers. Per the authors' processing: MiGEC processed the raw reads to extract unique molecular identifiers, while MiXCR was used to determine the CDR3 positions. For each individual, recombination models were inferred using an EM algorithm with the repgenHMM and IGoR tools. Shared clonotype analysis was performed with the tcR package in R, normalizing sharing by the product of cloneset sizes. Out-of-frame nonproductive sequences were analyzed to study raw recombination free of thymic and clonal selection effects. TCRdb passed the public sequencing reads through fastp at Q25 and MiXCR, retaining productive beta sequences. A single entry per CDR3 protein holds the most common genes and DNA from its merged rows. TCRdb, not the authors, supplied the V and J calls. The sample table holds 750,000 to 950,000 distinct CDR3 sequences, of which 9% to 15% were seen once. The top ten hold under 2% of the sample.

There are 18 amino acids in the CDR3, from cysteine to phenylalanine inclusive. Kept here is only the CDR3 DNA, which spans 54 bases and is read in frame from base 1. The germline V and J ends show losses of 7 bases and 1 base respectively, and no gene match explains 9 bases of the junction. Every donor was a healthy Caucasian. The twin cohort consisted of three pairs of female monozygotic twins, all aged about 18 to 29 years. RNA for TCR libraries was isolated from peripheral blood mononuclear cells. This sample was also put to use in a study of yellow fever vaccine responses in identical twins. From that second study: According to the authors, in identical twins the way T cells responded to vaccination appeared partly convergent and partly personalized. Focusing on identical twins, the study followed the T cell clones that responded to the vaccine, and did so with precision.

Specimen: PBMCs. Rearrangement joined TRBV12-3 or TRBV12-4 to TRBJ2-3, and TRBD2 matches 15 of the central bases. The receptor's source is a woman under 30 in good health. Read as DNA, the sequence is TGTGCCAGCACGGGAGGACTAGCGGGAGGGAGGCGCACAGATACGCAGTATTTT. It encodes CASTGGLAGGRRTDTQYF.